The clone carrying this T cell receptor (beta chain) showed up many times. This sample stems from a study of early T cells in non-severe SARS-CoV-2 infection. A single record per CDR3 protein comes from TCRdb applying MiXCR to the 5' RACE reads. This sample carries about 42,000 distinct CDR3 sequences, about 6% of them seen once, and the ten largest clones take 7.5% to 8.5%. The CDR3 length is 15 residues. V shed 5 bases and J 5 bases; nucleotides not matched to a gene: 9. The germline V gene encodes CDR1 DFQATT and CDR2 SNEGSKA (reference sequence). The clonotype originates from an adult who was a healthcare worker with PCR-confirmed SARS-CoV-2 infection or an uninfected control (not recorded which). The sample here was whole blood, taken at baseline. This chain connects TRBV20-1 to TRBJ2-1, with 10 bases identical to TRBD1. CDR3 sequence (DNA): TGCAGTGCTGAGATGAGACAGGGGGCTAACAATGAGCAGTTCTTC. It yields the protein CSAEMRQGANNEQFF.